Below are 20 T cell receptor beta chains sequenced from a single sample in a study of molecular identifiers for immune sequencing clone quantification. Using its own MiXCR run on the PCR reads, TCRdb lists one record per CDR3 protein. Here the sample spans about 640,000 distinct CDR3 sequences, roughly 21% being singletons. The sequenced sample consisted of naive CD8+ T cells from blood, with Jurkat cell RNA spiked in. Subset given: FACS-sorted CD8+CD4-CCR7+CD45RA+ naive T cells. Receptor source: a human donor in good health. Some libraries in this study had Jurkat cell RNA spiked in.

This clonotype came up a few times. The chain is built from TRBV20-1 and TRBJ2-1; 8 bases fit TRBD2. With 6 bases clipped from V and 12 bases from J, the junction kept 10 bases outside the gene matches. The CDR3 is made up of 12 amino acids. Germline values: CDR1 DFQATT, CDR2 SNEGSKA (reference sequence). In DNA, the CDR3 is TGCAGTGCGCCCACCGGGGGGGAGGTGCAGTTCTTC. Translation gives CSAPTGGEVQFF.

The chain employs TRBV6-5 and TRBJ2-3; D call uncertain. The germline V gene encodes CDR1 MNHEY and CDR2 SVGAGI. V lost 0 bases and J lost 5, with 6 bases in between. The CDR3 spans 13 residues. CDR3 loop: CASSYSGKDTQYF. The CDR3, as DNA: TGTGCCAGCAGTTACTCGGGAAAAGATACGCAGTATTTT.

V and J are TRBV29-1 and TRBJ2-2; tentatively, D is TRBD2 (6 bases). The CDR3 runs to 13 residues. V was pared by 5 bases and J by 4 bases, with 11 bases between. Germline CDR1 SQVTM, CDR2 ANQGSEA. The CDR3 DNA sequence: TGCAGCGTTTGGGACGGGAGCACCGGGGAGCTGTTTTTT. This sequence encodes CSVWDGSTGELFF.

This clonotype was seen repeatedly, ten times or more. This chain connects TRBV7-9 to TRBJ2-3, with a weak D call TRBD2 (5 bases). V was trimmed by 1 base and J by 4 bases, leaving 18 bases between them. The CDR3 runs 17 residues. The germline CDR1 and CDR2 sequences are SEHNR and FQNEAQ (reference sequence). CDR3 nucleotide sequence: TGTGCCAGCAGCTTAGGTTATACGGGGATGGACGCAGATACGCAGTATTTT. This sequence encodes CASSLGYTGMDADTQYF. The full variable domain, completed using reference TRBV7-9 and TRBJ2-3, is DTGVSQNPRHKITKRGQNVTFRCDPISEHNRLYWYRQTLGQGPEFLTYFQNEAQLEKSRLLSDRFSAERPKGSFSTLEIQRTEQGDSAMYLCASSLGYTGMDADTQYFGPGTRLTVL.

Points on this clonotype: A single base separates this from a much larger clone, so it may be a read error. The CDR3: CASSFEGSPLNF. The CDR3 nucleotides read TGTGCCAGCAGCTTTGAGGGCTCACCCCTCAACTTT. The V gene is TRBV7-9, the J gene TRBJ1-6; D remains ambiguous. CDR1 is SEHNR and CDR2 is FQNEAQ in the germline V gene (reference sequence). The CDR3 length is 12 residues.

This rearrangement joins TRBV7-9 to TRBJ1-1, with D unresolved. The CDR3 length is 15 residues. CDR1 SEHNR and CDR2 FQNEAQ come from the germline V gene (reference sequence). Between the trimmed V and J ends, which lost 4 bases and 1 base, there was a span of 13 bases. CDR3 DNA: TGTGCCAGCAGCTCACGAGAGACGGGGAACACTGAAGCTTTCTTT. Translated: CASSSRETGNTEAFF.

The chain joins TRBV6-5 to TRBJ2-2; no definite D call. V lost 1 base and J lost 0, with 6 bases in between. The CDR3 spans 15 residues. Germline CDR1 and CDR2: MNHEY and SVGAGI. The CDR3 region has the DNA TGTGCCAGCAGTTACTGGAAGCCGAACACCGGGGAGCTGTTTTTT. Translation: CASSYWKPNTGELFF.

The V gene is TRBV6-2 or TRBV6-3, the J gene TRBJ1-1, with a possible D match to TRBD1 (6 bases). Per germline, CDR1 MNHEY and CDR2 SVGEGT. V dropped 5 bases and J dropped 0 bases, with 13 bases sitting between them. The CDR3 consists of 15 residues. Here the CDR3 reads CASSQGRTMNTEAFF. For the CDR3, the DNA is TGTGCCAGCAGTCAGGGGAGGACAATGAACACTGAAGCTTTCTTT.

About this clonotype: Since a much larger clone is just one base distant, this may be a read error. The V call is TRBV24-1, the J call TRBJ2-1; D uncertain. The germline CDR1 and CDR2 sequences are KGHDR and SFDVKD. This CDR3 is 13 amino acids long. With 0 bases removed from V and 6 bases from J, the gap between germline ends came to 5 bases. In DNA form, the CDR3 reads TGTGCCACCAGTGATTTGCGGGTCAATGAGCAGTTCTTC. Protein sequence: CATSDLRVNEQFF.

This clonotype has a count of ten or more. The CDR3 here is CASSEERTSTDTQYF. In DNA, the CDR3 is TGTGCCAGCAGTGAAGAACGGACTAGCACAGATACGCAGTATTTT. This chain uses TRBV6-1 with TRBJ2-3; TRBD2 might be the D (5 bases). This CDR3 has 15 amino acids. Germline V lookup: CDR1 MNHNS, CDR2 SASEGT. Trimming stripped 1 base from V and 0 bases from J, with 8 bases between.

A word on this clonotype: A much larger clone sits a single nucleotide away, making a read error possible. This rearrangement joins TRBV13 to TRBJ2-1; a possible D gene is TRBD2 (5 bases). CDR3 length: 14 amino acids. Germline V gene sequence: CDR1 PRHDT, CDR2 FYEKMQ (reference sequence). Trimming stripped 4 bases from V and 12 bases from J, with 19 bases between. The CDR3 DNA follows: TGTGCCAGCAGCTCCTCCCGGGGTGGGGATGGGCAGTTCTTC. As protein: CASSSSRGGDGQFF.

As concerns this clonotype: The junction shows a germline mismatch at one end, possibly a read error. The chain recombines TRBV4-2 with TRBJ2-7; tentatively, D is TRBD1 (5 bases). The CDR3 length is 15 residues. Germline V gene sequence: CDR1 LGHNA, CDR2 YNFKEQ. CDR3 amino acids: CARSPKTGSSYEQYF. DNA for the CDR3: TGTGCCAGGAGCCCCAAAACAGGAAGCTCCTACGAGCAGTACTTC.

Concerning this clonotype: This could be a read error, since a much larger clone is one nucleotide away. This chain uses TRBV4-3 with TRBJ2-5, with D perhaps TRBD2 (5 bases). The CDR3 loop spans 13 amino acids. The germline V gene has CDR1 LGHNA and CDR2 YSLEER. Trimming pared 4 bases from V and 4 bases from J, leaving 10 bases between. The CDR3 is CASSRGRGETQYF. The CDR3 DNA sequence: TGCGCCAGCAGCCGTGGACGGGGAGAGACCCAGTACTTC.

This clonotype was seen repeatedly, ten times or more. The rearrangement uses TRBV5-1 and TRBJ1-5; no definite D call. This CDR3 region has 13 residues. V lost 2 bases, J lost 6 bases, and 9 bases lay in between. Germline loops: CDR1 SGHRS, CDR2 YFSETQ. The chain's CDR3 is CASSFGEGQPQHF. The CDR3 nucleotides read TGCGCCAGCAGCTTTGGGGAGGGTCAGCCCCAGCATTTT.

This clonotype was seen more than once but under ten times. The chain has TRBV4-1 and TRBJ2-1, with a weak D call TRBD2 (6 bases). This CDR3 spans 21 amino acids. V dropped 0 bases and J dropped 1 base, with 25 bases sitting between them. CDR1 is MGHRA, CDR2 YSYEKL, per germline. The CDR3 DNA reads TGCGCCAGCAGCCAAGAGGAACATGGACTAACCCTGGAGAGGTCCTACAATGAGCAGTTCTTC. Amino acids: CASSQEEHGLTLERSYNEQFF.

This clonotype was counted ten times or more. This chain's CDR3 is CASSLLAGAYNEQFF. The CDR3 DNA sequence: TGTGCCAGCAGCTTACTAGCGGGGGCCTACAATGAGCAGTTCTTC. The chain couples TRBV7-9 to TRBJ2-1, with 10 bases aligning to TRBD2. CDR1 and CDR2 from the germline V gene are SEHNR and FQNEAQ (reference sequence). The CDR3 spans 15 residues. Unmatched junction bases numbered 0, after V lost 2 bases and J lost 2 bases.

This clonotype was detected ten times or more. The V call is TRBV4-1, the J call TRBJ1-2, with D maybe TRBD1 (6 bases). Between the trimmed V and J ends, which lost 4 bases and 4 bases, there was a span of 19 bases. Germline CDR1 is MGHRA and CDR2 is YSYEKL. CDR3 size: 16 residues. The CDR3 DNA is TGCGCCAGCAGCCTTACTCCCGGGACATTGGTCTATGGCTACACCTTC. The encoded protein is CASSLTPGTLVYGYTF.

The table lists this clonotype with a few counts. The chain links TRBV12-3 or TRBV12-4 to TRBJ2-2; TRBD1 aligns across 8 bases. J lost 3 bases, V lost 6 bases, and 6 bases had no gene match. The CDR3 runs 15 residues. CDR3 sequence: CASSPHRGDTGELFF. For the CDR3, the DNA is TGTGCCAGCAGCCCCCACAGGGGGGACACCGGGGAGCTGTTTTTT.

The rearrangement joins TRBV30 to TRBJ2-7, with D perhaps matching TRBD2 (5 bases). The CDR3 runs to 14 residues. Trimming took 5 bases from V and 1 from J, leaving 15 bases between them. Germline V CDR1 and CDR2: GTSNPN, SVGIG (reference sequence). Written as DNA, the CDR3 is TGTGCCTGGGATCGGGGTGAGAGATCCTACGAGCAGTACTTC. It is translated as CAWDRGERSYEQYF.

Many counts were recorded for this clonotype. The chain recombines TRBV2 with TRBJ1-5, with D perhaps matching TRBD1 (5 bases). Per the germline V gene, CDR1 is SNHLY and CDR2 is FYNNEI. V lost 8 bases and J lost 0, with 17 bases in between. CDR3 size: 16 residues. CDR3 region: CASSEEGRYSNQPQHF. The CDR3, as DNA: TGTGCCAGCTCGGAAGAGGGGCGATATAGCAATCAGCCCCAGCATTTT.